This TCR beta chain came from a study of blood T cell repertoires in COVID-19. Study context: Samples of COVID-19 (acute and convalescent) were obtained from the United States, Italy and Spain. The cDNA or gDNA used as material had been derived from T cells, B-cell-depleted T cells, or PBMCs.

This CDR3 contains 14 residues. The junction had 7 bases not matched to a gene; V was cut back by 7 bases and J by 4 bases. Germline V gene data show CDR1 as SNHLY and CDR2 as FYNNEI. This clone was picked up one time. Methods used by the authors: Estimates of nucleated cell counts were drawn from the amplification of reference gene primers. Measured with immunoSEQ multiplex PCR; TCRdb has only the in-frame clones, and not every one. V and J calls plus clone size are reproduced from that table; the DNA served to infer D and trimming. The sample lists under 120,000 clones; 85% to 90% were seen once. The receptor was derived from a woman over 75 with acute or convalescent COVID-19. Sample: peripheral blood. The rearrangement joins TRBV2 to TRBJ2-7, with 10 nucleotides matching TRBD1. CDR3 nucleotide sequence: TGTGCCAGCATCCCCGGGACAGGGGATTACGAGCAGTACTTC. Translated: CASIPGTGDYEQYF.